This T cell receptor beta chain originates from a study of blood T cell repertoires in COVID-19. Study-level information: Acute and convalescent COVID-19 samples came from the United States, Italy and Spain. T cells, B-cell-depleted T cells, or PBMCs supplied cDNA or gDNA.

The V gene's germline CDR1 is SQVTM and CDR2 ANQGSEA. V lost 3 bases to trimming and J lost 4 bases, with 10 bases between them. The length of the CDR3 is 13 residues. Using immunoSEQ multiplex PCR, the repertoire was profiled, and TCRdb retains in-frame clones only, with some absent. The sample lists about 130,000 clones; approximately 80% were seen once. Sequencing was carried out using peripheral blood. The sequence was obtained from a woman in her forties or fifties with acute or convalescent COVID-19. The rearrangement uses TRBV29-1 and TRBJ2-1, with D maybe TRBD2 (5 bases). CDR3 protein: CSVDSVPYNEQFF. CDR3 nucleotides: TGCAGCGTTGATAGCGTACCTTACAATGAGCAGTTCTTC.